Presented here are 27 T cell receptor beta chains from one specimen sequenced in a study of identical twins. TCRdb re-called the 5' RACE reads through MiXCR, storing one row per CDR3 protein. Among 400,000 to 550,000 distinct CDR3 sequences, about 13% were seen once, and the ten largest hold approximately 0.98%. These records were also assigned to another study, of yellow fever vaccine responses in identical twins.

Sequencing used CD4+ T cells sorted from blood. The receptors were sampled from a woman between 18 and 29 years old in good health.

The chain carries TRBV9 and TRBJ2-3; 11 bases are shared with TRBD2. With 3 bases clipped from V and 2 bases from J, the junction kept 5 bases outside the gene matches. The CDR3 sequence is 16 residues long. Germline values: CDR1 SGDLS, CDR2 YYNGEE. The CDR3 DNA is TGTGCCAGCAGCGCCAGACTAGCGGGGTCCACAGATACGCAGTATTTT. This encodes CASSARLAGSTDTQYF. The full variable domain, with the rest looked up from reference TRBV9 and TRBJ2-3, is DSGVTQTPKHLITATGQRVTLRCSPRSGDLSVYWYQQSLDQGLQFLIQYYNGEERAKGNILERFSAQQFPDLHSELNLSSLELGDSALYFCASSARLAGSTDTQYFGPGTRLTVL.

This clonotype was counted between two and nine times. V usage is TRBV5-1 and J usage is TRBJ2-7; D might be TRBD1 (6 bases). The CDR3 length is 15 residues. The germline gives CDR1 SGHRS, CDR2 YFSETQ. Trimming pared 0 bases from V and 1 base from J, leaving 11 bases between. The CDR3 nucleotides are TGCGCCAGCAGCTTGGGGTCCAGGGGTTCCTACGAGCAGTACTTC. Its protein product is CASSLGSRGSYEQYF.

This clonotype was picked up a small number of times. The chain carries TRBV13 and TRBJ2-7; 9 nucleotides agree with TRBD1. The V gene's germline CDR1 is PRHDT and CDR2 FYEKMQ (reference sequence). The V and J ends lost 3 bases and 2 bases, in that order; junction bases with no gene match: 8. The CDR3 has 16 amino acids. The CDR3 nucleotides are TGTGCCAGCAGCTTTTTTCGGGACAGGGTAACCTACGAGCAGTACTTC. Protein product: CASSFFRDRVTYEQYF.

The V call is TRBV27, the J call TRBJ2-5; 14 bases are shared with TRBD2. The CDR3 consists of 18 residues. The germline CDR1 and CDR2 sequences are MNHEY and SMNVEV (reference sequence). V gave up 3 bases and J gave up 6 bases; unmatched junction bases: 12. The CDR3, as DNA: TGTGCCAGCAGTTTTTCCCGAGGACTAGCGGGGGGTTGGAAGACCCAGTACTTC. Translating it yields CASSFSRGLAGGWKTQYF.

This clonotype was observed a few times. The chain recombines TRBV3-1 with TRBJ2-1; the D gene is possibly TRBD1 (5 bases). The CDR3 is made up of 17 amino acids. V was trimmed by 0 bases and J by 2 bases, leaving 14 bases between them. The germline V gene encodes CDR1 LGHDT and CDR2 YNNKEL (reference sequence). In nucleotides, the CDR3 is TGTGCCAGCAGCCAAGATAAAGGGGCTTTAACCTACAATGAGCAGTTCTTC. It translates to CASSQDKGALTYNEQFF.

The CDR3 DNA reads as TGTGCCACCCTACAGGGGGCTGTAGGGACCCAGTACTTC. Residues: CATLQGAVGTQYF. The gene calls are TRBV6-2 or TRBV6-3 and TRBJ2-5; 9 nucleotides align to TRBD1. V shed 10 bases and J 7 bases; nucleotides not matched to a gene: 10. The germline gives CDR1 MNHEY, CDR2 SVGEGT. The CDR3 contains 13 residues.

This chain connects TRBV28 to TRBJ2-2, with D tentatively TRBD2 (7 bases). The CDR3 consists of 16 residues. Trimming left V 6 bases short and J 7 bases short, with 21 bases between. From germline, CDR1 is MDHEN and CDR2 SYDVKM. In nucleotides, the CDR3 is TGTGCCAGCAGCGAAGGGGGGGACCGGCGGGGCGGGGAGCTGTTTTTT. Translation gives CASSEGGDRRGGELFF.

This clonotype was counted at least ten times. The chain couples TRBV12-3 or TRBV12-4 to TRBJ1-5, with TRBD1 identical over 7 bases. The V segment lost 7 bases and the J segment 8 bases; nucleotides outside the gene matches: 8. This CDR3 spans 13 amino acids. The CDR3 reads CASTLDRDEPQHF. CDR3 DNA: TGTGCCAGCACCTTAGACAGGGACGAGCCCCAGCATTTT.

In this sample, this clonotype turned up many times. The chain carries TRBV3-1 and TRBJ1-2; possibly TRBD1 for D (5 bases). V was shortened by 4 bases and J by 2 bases, with 5 bases between the two germline ends. The CDR3 totals 12 residues. Germline V gene data show CDR1 as LGHDT and CDR2 as YNNKEL (reference sequence). The CDR3 nucleotides read TGTGCCAGCAGCCGGACAAACTATGGCTACACCTTC. Protein sequence: CASSRTNYGYTF.

The rearrangement joins TRBV9 to TRBJ2-4; D may correspond to TRBD1 or TRBD2 (5 bases each). Germline V CDR1 and CDR2: SGDLS, YYNGEE. CDR3 length equals 16 residues. With 0 bases removed from V and 5 bases from J, the gap between germline ends came to 15 bases. The CDR3 sequence: CASSVGVLLGENIQYF. CDR3 nucleotides: TGTGCCAGCAGCGTAGGTGTACTCCTGGGGGAAAACATTCAGTACTTC.

This sequence joins TRBV2 and TRBJ1-5; 7 nucleotides align to TRBD1. V was pared by 4 bases and J by 4 bases, with 7 bases of the junction left unmatched. Germline values: CDR1 SNHLY, CDR2 FYNNEI. The CDR3 spans 15 residues. In DNA, the CDR3 is TGTGCCAGCAGTGGAAGACAGGGAGATAATCAGCCCCAGCATTTT. Its translation: CASSGRQGDNQPQHF.

At least ten counts were recorded for this clonotype. The chain couples TRBV5-1 to TRBJ2-3; 12 bases agree with TRBD2. V lost 4 bases and J lost 5; bases outside the gene matches: 5. There are 15 residues in the CDR3. Germline values: CDR1 SGHRS, CDR2 YFSETQ. CDR3 coding DNA: TGCGCCAGCAGCCTTAGGGGACTAGCGGGAGATACGCAGTATTTT. It encodes CASSLRGLAGDTQYF.

This clonotype has ten or more counts. V and J are TRBV20-1 and TRBJ2-7; the D is unclear. The CDR3 is 12 residues long. The V gene lost 0 bases and the J gene lost 4 bases, with 7 bases spanning the gap. Per germline, CDR1 DFQATT and CDR2 SNEGSKA (reference sequence). CDR3 amino acids: CSAREGVYEQYF. CDR3 bases: TGCAGTGCTAGAGAAGGAGTATACGAGCAGTACTTC.

This sequence joins TRBV12-3 or TRBV12-4 and TRBJ2-3, with 13 bases aligning to TRBD2. This CDR3 contains 16 residues. V trimming: 6 bases; J trimming: 4 bases; junction bases outside the gene matches: 7. DNA of the CDR3: TGTGCCAGCAGGTGGACTAGCGGGAGTGGTGCAGATACGCAGTATTTT. Translation: CASRWTSGSGADTQYF.

This clonotype came up a few times. The rearrangement uses TRBV6-5 and TRBJ2-6; D gene unclear. CDR3 size: 16 residues. V was cut by 0 bases and J by 4 bases, with 10 bases left in between. Germline lookup yields CDR1 MNHEY and CDR2 SVGAGI. This CDR3 is CASSYSTGSGANVLTF. The DNA for the CDR3 is TGTGCCAGCAGTTACTCGACCGGGTCCGGGGCCAACGTCCTGACTTTC.

This rearrangement joins TRBV12-3 or TRBV12-4 to TRBJ2-7; perhaps D is TRBD1 or TRBD2 (7 bases each). This CDR3 is 15 amino acids long. V lost 4 bases and J 4 bases, leaving 17 bases between the germline ends. The DNA for the CDR3 is TGTGCCAGCAGTTCACAGGGGACTATAGTTTACGAGCAGTACTTC. Translated: CASSSQGTIVYEQYF.

This clonotype was recorded a few times. The chain combines TRBV20-1 with TRBJ1-2, with D possibly being TRBD1 (5 bases). Per the germline V gene, CDR1 is DFQATT and CDR2 is SNEGSKA (reference sequence). The CDR3 contains 14 residues. The V end was cut by 2 bases, the J end by 4 bases, with 14 bases between. CDR3 sequence (DNA): TGCAGTGCTAGATCTGGGGAGGGGAGCTATGGCTACACCTTC. The encoded protein is CSARSGEGSYGYTF.

A few counts support this clonotype. The chain's CDR3 is CASSSYALLAGRLGTQYF. CDR3 DNA: TGCGCCAGCAGCTCCTATGCCCTACTAGCGGGTCGGCTAGGGACCCAGTACTTC. V is TRBV5-1 and J is TRBJ2-5, with 9 bases identical to TRBD2. The germline CDR1 and CDR2 sequences are SGHRS and YFSETQ. V gave up 3 bases and J gave up 7 bases; unmatched junction bases: 19. The CDR3 covers 18 residues. Looking up the rest from reference TRBV5-1 and TRBJ2-5 gives the full variable domain: KAGVTQTPRYLIKTRGQQVTLSCSPISGHRSVSWYQQTPGQGLQFLFEYFSETQRNKGNFPGRFSGRQFSNSRSEMNVSTLELGDSALYLCASSSYALLAGRLGTQYFGPGTRLLVL.

This clonotype was seen just once. The gene calls are TRBV9 and TRBJ2-1; perhaps TRBD2 as D (5 bases). Trimming removed 0 bases at V and 2 bases at J, with 15 bases between. Germline-derived CDR1 and CDR2 are SGDLS and YYNGEE. The CDR3 is 17 amino acids. In nucleotides, the CDR3 is TGTGCCAGCAGCGTAGTGGCCGGCCTGGGAGCCTACAATGAGCAGTTCTTC. Amino acid sequence: CASSVVAGLGAYNEQFF.

This clonotype has just a few counts. This chain uses TRBV4-2 with TRBJ2-3; a weak D match, TRBD2 (5 bases). The CDR3 contains 14 residues. Germline V lookup: CDR1 LGHNA, CDR2 YNFKEQ. With 1 base removed from V and 8 bases from J, the gap between germline ends came to 13 bases. CDR3 sequence reads: CASSQVVASGTQYF. CDR3 coding DNA: TGTGCCAGCAGCCAAGTCGTGGCAAGCGGTACGCAGTATTTT.

A few counts support this clonotype. The V and J genes are TRBV7-8 and TRBJ2-1, with 7 bases fitting TRBD2. Germline CDR1 and CDR2: SGHVS and FQNEAQ. The CDR3 length is 15 residues. J lost 5 bases, V lost 1 base, and 5 bases had no gene match. CDR3 DNA: TGTGCCAGCAGCTTAGTGGGAGGGCGGGACAATGAGCAGTTCTTC. Protein: CASSLVGGRDNEQFF. Filled out from reference TRBV7-8 and TRBJ2-1, the complete variable domain reads GAGVSQSPRYKVAKRGQDVALRCDPISGHVSLFWYQQALGQGPEFLTYFQNEAQLDKSGLPSDRFFAERPEGSVSTLKIQRTQQEDSAVYLCASSLVGGRDNEQFFGPGTRLTVL.

This clonotype has a handful of counts. Germline and junction disagree at one end, which may indicate a read error. V is TRBV7-7 and J is TRBJ2-5; 7 nucleotides align to TRBD2. This CDR3 region has 15 residues. In germline, CDR1 is SSHAT, CDR2 FNYEAQ (reference sequence). The CDR3 nucleotides are TGTGCTAGCAGCTTAGACTTGGCGGGAGTAGAGACCCAGTACTTC. It encodes CASSLDLAGVETQYF.

This chain links TRBV5-1 with TRBJ2-1; 14 bases agree with TRBD2. The V gene's germline CDR1 is SGHRS and CDR2 YFSETQ. V lost 4 bases and J lost 4; bases outside the gene matches: 7. There are 17 residues in the CDR3. The CDR3 spells CASSHGLAGGGYNEQFF. DNA for the CDR3: TGCGCCAGCAGCCATGGACTAGCGGGAGGAGGATACAATGAGCAGTTCTTC.

This clonotype was counted many times. The rearrangement uses TRBV6-5 and TRBJ2-1; 9 nucleotides align to TRBD2. This CDR3 contains 15 residues. Germline V gene data show CDR1 as MNHEY and CDR2 as SVGAGI. V was pared by 2 bases and J by 3 bases, with 2 bases of the junction left unmatched. Written as DNA, the CDR3 is TGTGCCAGCAGTTACGCGGGGGGGAACTACAATGAGCAGTTCTTC. Translating it yields CASSYAGGNYNEQFF.

The CDR3 coding sequence is TGCGCCAGCAGCTTGACTAGCGGGTCCTTAGAGACCCAGTACTTC. It yields the protein CASSLTSGSLETQYF. The rearrangement joins TRBV5-1 to TRBJ2-5; TRBD2 matches at 9 bases. The V and J ends lost 1 base and 4 bases, in that order; junction bases with no gene match: 5. This CDR3 comprises 15 residues. Germline assignment: CDR1 SGHRS and CDR2 YFSETQ.

The rearrangement uses TRBV7-8 and TRBJ2-5; possibly TRBD1 or TRBD2 for D (5 bases each). With 4 bases removed from V and 5 bases from J, the gap between germline ends came to 26 bases. CDR1 and CDR2 (germline): SGHVS, FQNEAQ. The CDR3 is made up of 18 amino acids. CDR3 DNA: TGTGCCAGCAGCTCAGACCCCAGGAGGCAGGGATTCATTGAGACCCAGTACTTC. Residues: CASSSDPRRQGFIETQYF.

In this sample, this clonotype turned up many times. The chain combines TRBV7-6 with TRBJ2-5, with D hard to call. The CDR3 loop spans 13 amino acids. V lost 0 bases and J 3 bases, leaving 5 bases between the germline ends. Germline assignment: CDR1 SGHVS and CDR2 FNYEAQ. Written as DNA, the CDR3 is TGTGCCAGCAGCTTAGCCCGGAAAGAGACCCAGTACTTC. Protein sequence: CASSLARKETQYF.